Below are 11 T cell receptor beta chains sequenced from a single sample in a study of T cell changes during pregnancy in multiple sclerosis. The repertoire was sequenced with immunoSEQ multiplex PCR; TCRdb's copy has only in-frame clones and lacks some. The sample carries about 40,000 clones, roughly 88% recorded once. Sequencing was done on a sample of PBMCs (not recorded whether the cells were cultured). The receptors were sampled from a female donor with multiple sclerosis, enrolled in a pregnancy study.

V is TRBV5-8 and J is TRBJ1-2, with D perhaps matching TRBD1 (5 bases). The CDR3 runs to 15 residues. Trimming left V 1 base short and J 4 bases short, with 14 bases between. Germline lookup yields CDR1 SGHTS and CDR2 YDEGEE. For the CDR3, the DNA is TGTGCCAGCAGCTTGATTTTGGGGCCGTCCTATGGCTACACCTTC. This gives the protein CASSLILGPSYGYTF. The entire variable domain, with the rest obtained from reference TRBV5-8 and TRBJ1-2, is as follows: EAGVTQSPTHLIKTRGQQATLRCSPISGHTSVYWYQQALGLGLQFLLWYDEGEERNRGNFPPRFSGRQFPNYSSELNVNALELEDSALYLCASSLILGPSYGYTFGSGTRLTVV.

The sample holds one count of this clone. The V call is TRBV30, the J call TRBJ1-2, with unresolved D. Germline V CDR1 and CDR2: GTSNPN, SVGIG (reference sequence). Between the trimmed V and J ends, which lost 2 bases and 0 bases, there was a span of 22 bases. This CDR3 is built from 18 residues. CDR3: CAWSLRISLQRSNYGYTF. DNA for the CDR3: TGTGCCTGGAGTCTCCGGATATCCCTTCAGCGATCTAACTATGGCTACACCTTC.

V is TRBV5-1 and J is TRBJ1-2, with a possible D match to TRBD1 (5 bases). The CDR3 sequence is 15 residues long. The ends were cut back, 4 bases at V and 4 bases at J, with 17 bases in the middle. The germline CDR1 and CDR2 sequences are SGHRS and YFSETQ. CDR3 loop: CASSPDGGSSYGYTF. DNA of the CDR3: TGCGCCAGCAGCCCGGACGGGGGAAGTAGCTATGGCTACACCTTC.

The chain combines TRBV19 with TRBJ2-7; the D gene is possibly TRBD1 (5 bases). The CDR3 has 14 residues. CDR1 is LNHDA and CDR2 is SQIVND in the germline V gene (reference sequence). Deletions cut 3 bases from V and 6 bases from J, with 15 bases between. CDR3 loop: CASSIGRQGFEQYF. The CDR3 DNA follows: TGTGCCAGTAGTATCGGAAGGCAGGGCTTCGAGCAGTACTTC.

This clone was counted only a few times. The chain recombines TRBV11-2 with TRBJ1-2, with D unresolved. Trimming removed 4 bases from V and 13 bases from J, with 13 bases in between. Germline-derived CDR1 and CDR2 are SGHAT and FQNNGV. CDR3 size: 11 residues. The CDR3 sequence: CASSSGPEGTF. In nucleotides, the CDR3 is TGTGCCAGCAGCTCCGGACCCGAAGGCACCTTC.

The rearrangement uses TRBV30 and TRBJ2-2; TRBD1 aligns across 9 bases. CDR1 and CDR2 from the germline V gene are GTSNPN and SVGIG (reference sequence). The V and J ends lost 5 bases and 0 bases, in that order; junction bases with no gene match: 4. The CDR3 extends over 15 amino acids. Here the CDR3 DNA reads TGTGCCTGGGGACAGGGGATAACGAACACCGGGGAGCTGTTTTTT. This codes for CAWGQGITNTGELFF.

CDR3: CTSSPECCAQSRANVLTF. Here the CDR3 DNA reads TGCACCAGCAGCCCAGAGTGTTGTGCACAAAGTCGGGCCAACGTCCTGACTTTC. The chain is built from TRBV1 and TRBJ2-6; TRBD1 is taken as the D call from the table, unchecked against the DNA. TRBV1 is shown as a pseudogene. The CDR3 runs 18 residues.

The chain couples TRBV19 to TRBJ2-7, with a tentative D call TRBD2 (6 bases). The germline CDR1 and CDR2 sequences are LNHDA and SQIVND (reference sequence). V lost 3 bases, J lost 3 bases, and 12 bases lay in between. There are 14 residues in the CDR3. For the CDR3, the DNA is TGTGCCAGTAGTATGGTAGCGGAGGGCTACGAGCAGTACTTC. It specifies CASSMVAEGYEQYF.

The chain has TRBV18 and TRBJ2-2, with D unclear. CDR3 length: 17 residues. The germline V gene encodes CDR1 KGHSH and CDR2 LQKENI. V gave up 3 bases and J gave up 3 bases, with 17 bases separating them. The CDR3 sequence is CASSPSAAVWDTGELFF. CDR3 DNA: TGTGCCAGCTCACCGTCAGCCGCGGTGTGGGACACCGGGGAGCTGTTTTTT.

The chain is built from TRBV28 and TRBJ2-7; the match to TRBD1 covers 8 bases. The CDR3 is 16 amino acids. Germline V gene sequence: CDR1 MDHEN, CDR2 SYDVKM. V shed 6 bases and J 0 bases; nucleotides not matched to a gene: 10. In nucleotides, the CDR3 is TGTGCCAGCAGCCCTCACGACAGGGGTAACTCCTACGAGCAGTACTTC. Protein: CASSPHDRGNSYEQYF.

The chain is built from TRBV6-6 and TRBJ2-7; D may be TRBD1 (6 bases). Germline values: CDR1 MNHNY, CDR2 SVGAGI (reference sequence). CDR3 size: 14 residues. Trimming pared 2 bases from V and 4 bases from J, leaving 12 bases between. Here the CDR3 reads CASSYMQGTYEQYF. In DNA form, the CDR3 reads TGTGCCAGCAGTTACATGCAGGGGACATACGAGCAGTACTTC.